These T cell receptor beta chains were read from a single sample in a study of T-cell reconstitution after alpha-beta-depleted transplantation in children. TCRdb ran MiXCR on the PCR reads and lists one entry per CDR3 protein. The table shows under 400,000 distinct CDR3 sequences, with around 25% occurring only once. This specimen was PBMCs, mostly from graft donor cells, taken 180 days after TCRalphabeta/CD19-depleted stem cell transplant. The receptor source for this set is a male patient younger than 18 who had a stem cell transplant for acute lymphoblastic leukemia, so the T cells may come from the graft donor. The CDR3 runs from the conserved cysteine through the conserved F or W. Fields, in order: clone size, V gene, J gene, D gene, CDR3 DNA, CDR3 protein. A D gene is named only where the DNA matches it firmly. The size field is filled for only some rows; it gives once, few, many or a size class.

few	TRBV5-1	TRBJ2-3	TRBD2	TGCGCCAGCAGCCTATTGATAGCGGGGACGGGCACAGATACGCAGTATTTT	CASSLLIAGTGTDTQYF
NA	TRBV20-1	TRBJ2-2	TRBD2	TGCAGTGCTAAACCCAGCGGGAAGGGGGAGCTGTTTTTT	CSAKPSGKGELFF
few	TRBV7-7	TRBJ2-5	NA	TGTGCCAGCAGCCGGACCTACCAAGAGACCCAGTACTTC	CASSRTYQETQYF
NA	TRBV4-1	TRBJ2-1	NA	TGCGCCAGCAGCCAAGCCCCGAGAAAGGGTGGGGATGAGCAGTTCTTC	CASSQAPRKGGDEQFF
few	TRBV10-3	TRBJ2-1	NA	TGTGCCACGGTAGGGGTACGAGATAATGAGCAGTTCTTC	CATVGVRDNEQFF
few	TRBV6-1	TRBJ2-4	TRBD1	TGTGCCAGCAGCGCAGCTGGGACAGTCAAAAACATTCAGTACTTC	CASSAAGTVKNIQYF
NA	TRBV6-4	TRBJ2-1	NA	TGTGCCAGCAGCCCCTCCTCCTTCTCAGAGCAGTTCTTC	CASSPSSFSEQFF
NA	TRBV7-3	TRBJ2-5	TRBD1	TGTGCCAGCAGCTTAATGGCGACAGGGATACCGACCGGGCAAGAGACCCAGTACTTC	CASSLMATGIPTGQETQYF
few	TRBV5-1	TRBJ1-1	NA	TGCGCCAGCAGACCTTCTCCTAACACTGAAGCTTTCTTT	CASRPSPNTEAFF
few	TRBV24-1	TRBJ2-7	NA	TGTGCGACCCAGGGGCAGGGCAGGGACGAGCAGTACTTC	CATQGQGRDEQYF
few	TRBV7-9	TRBJ1-4	NA	TGTGCCAGCAGCTCACAGAAAGGACGGGAAAAACTGTTTTTT	CASSSQKGREKLFF
few	TRBV7-7	TRBJ2-7	NA	TGTGCCAGCAGCTTAGCCGGGAGTAGCGGAGTTTACGAGCAGTACTTC	CASSLAGSSGVYEQYF
NA	TRBV7-8	TRBJ1-6	NA	TGTGCCAGCAGCTTAGGGGGGCCGGGTTCACCCCTCCACTTT	CASSLGGPGSPLHF
few	TRBV5-1	TRBJ2-5	NA	TGCGCCAGCAGCTTACTCTACCAAGAGACCCAGTACTTC	CASSLLYQETQYF
NA	TRBV7-9	TRBJ1-2	NA	TGTGCCAGCAGCTTAAGCGGGGGGAGTGGCTACACCTTC	CASSLSGGSGYTF
few	TRBV12-3/TRBV12-4	TRBJ1-2	NA	TGTGCCAGCAGTGGAAAGAACTATGGCTACACCTTC	CASSGKNYGYTF
few	TRBV27	TRBJ2-1	TRBD2	TGTGCCAGCACCTGGGGGACTAGCGGGAATCCCTACAATGAGCAGTTCTTC	CASTWGTSGNPYNEQFF
few	TRBV7-8	TRBJ2-7	NA	TGTGCCAGCAGCTTAAGTGTGGGTGCCTACGAGCAGTACTTC	CASSLSVGAYEQYF
few	TRBV7-9	TRBJ1-2	NA	TGTGCCAGCAGCTTTGGAGGGGATGGCTACACCTTC	CASSFGGDGYTF
few	TRBV2	TRBJ2-1	TRBD2	TGTGCCAGCGGGGGAGGGGCCCACCACAATGAGCAGTTCTTC	CASGGGAHHNEQFF
few	TRBV7-2	TRBJ1-3	TRBD1	TGTGCCAGCAGCCCGGACAGGGGGCAAGGAAACACCATATATTTT	CASSPDRGQGNTIYF
many	TRBV12-3/TRBV12-4	TRBJ1-2	NA	TGTGCCAGCACCCTCTGGGCGGCAGCGAGTTTCTATGGCTACACCTTC	CASTLWAAASFYGYTF
NA	TRBV12-5	TRBJ2-3	TRBD2	TGTGCTAGTGACATTAGCGGGAGGGGTCCAGATACGCAGTATTTT	CASDISGRGPDTQYF
few	TRBV5-1	TRBJ2-7	TRBD2	TGCGCCAGCAGATCACCCGGGACTAGTCTCTACGAGCAGTACTTC	CASRSPGTSLYEQYF
once	TRBV15	TRBJ2-1	TRBD2	TGTGCCACCAGGAATTCGTGGACTAGCGGGTCGAGCTCCTACAATGAGCAGTTCTTC	CATRNSWTSGSSSYNEQFF
NA	TRBV13	TRBJ2-5	TRBD1	TGTGCCAGCAGCCGACGGACAGGGGGGTACCAAGAGACCCAGTACTTC	CASSRRTGGYQETQYF
once	TRBV12-3/TRBV12-4	TRBJ2-4	NA	TGTGCCAGCAGTTCCCCGGGAGCCAAAAACATTCAGTACTTC	CASSSPGAKNIQYF
few	TRBV10-3	TRBJ2-7	TRBD1	TGTGCCATCAGTGGGTCCGGGACAGGGTACTCCTACGAGCAGTACTTC	CAISGSGTGYSYEQYF
few	TRBV10-3	TRBJ1-2	NA	TGTGCCATCAGTGGAGCGCCGAACTATGGCTACACCTTC	CAISGAPNYGYTF
few	TRBV5-1	TRBJ2-3	NA	TGCGCCAGCAGCTTGCTGACGGGGATCACAGATACGCAGTATTTT	CASSLLTGITDTQYF
once	TRBV3-1	TRBJ2-1	TRBD2	TGTGCCATCTGTTTTAGGGGGGCGGGACTAGCGGGAGGGCTTGGGTGGCAGTTCTTC	CAICFRGAGLAGGLGWQFF
many	TRBV29-1	TRBJ2-7	NA	TGCAGCGTAGGACCGGGGGAGCAGTACTTC	CSVGPGEQYF
NA	TRBV20-1	TRBJ2-3	NA	TGCAGTGCTCGTAGCGTACCAGATACGCAGTATTTT	CSARSVPDTQYF
NA	TRBV11-3	TRBJ1-1	NA	TGTGCCAGCAGCTTTAATAGTTGGCCGAACACTGAAGCTTTCTTT	CASSFNSWPNTEAFF
NA	TRBV5-5	TRBJ2-1	NA	TGTGCCACCAGCACCAATCAGGGGTCCTACAATGAGCAGTTCTTC	CATSTNQGSYNEQFF
few	TRBV9	TRBJ1-2	NA	TGTGCCAGCAGCGTCCAGGGTTACGGCTACACCTTC	CASSVQGYGYTF
few	TRBV6-1	TRBJ2-7	NA	TGTGCCAGCAGTCCCCCGACAGGCTCCTACGAGCAGTACTTC	CASSPPTGSYEQYF
few	TRBV19	TRBJ1-1	NA	TGTGCCAGTAGTATGGGAACCACTGAAGCTTTCTTT	CASSMGTTEAFF
few	TRBV7-8	TRBJ1-5	TRBD1	TGTGCCAGCAGCTTTGACAGGGATCAGCCCCAGCATTTT	CASSFDRDQPQHF
NA	TRBV7-3	TRBJ2-3	NA	TGTGCCAGCAGCCCTGATGAAGCGCGGAGTATACCAGATACGCAGTATTTT	CASSPDEARSIPDTQYF
few	TRBV29-1	TRBJ2-7	NA	TGCAGCGTTGAAGATCCGGACAGAGACCACTCCTACGAGCAGTACTTC	CSVEDPDRDHSYEQYF
NA	TRBV6-5	TRBJ2-5	TRBD2	TGTGCCAGCAGTTACTTGCGCGGGAGGGCCGGGGAGACCCAGTACTTC	CASSYLRGRAGETQYF
NA	TRBV20-1	TRBJ1-1	TRBD1	TGCAGTGCGATGACAGGGGGCCAGAGAGAACCTGAAGCTTTCTTT	CSAMTGGQREPEAFF
few	TRBV20-1	TRBJ2-2	NA	TGCAGTGCGTGGAACACCGGGGAGCTGTTTTTT	CSAWNTGELFF
many	TRBV5-1	TRBJ2-2	TRBD1	TGCGCCAGCAGATATGGACAGGGGCCGGGCGGGGAGCTGTTTTTT	CASRYGQGPGGELFF
few	TRBV10-1	TRBJ2-7	NA	TGCGCCAGCAGTGCAGGGAGAGGAGGCTACGAGCAGTACTTC	CASSAGRGGYEQYF
NA	TRBV6-5	TRBJ2-5	TRBD1	TGTGCCAGCAGTTACTGGGACAGGTGGGAGACCCAGTACTTC	CASSYWDRWETQYF